This T cell receptor beta chain is from a study of identical twins. TCRdb re-analysed the 5' RACE reads in MiXCR, keeping a single row per CDR3 protein. The repertoire has 200,000 to 300,000 distinct CDR3 sequences, approximately 10% of them found once; the top ten carry about 9%. CDR3 length: 15 residues. V was pared by 1 base and J by 6 bases, with 16 bases between. Germline values: CDR1 LGHNA, CDR2 YSLEER. The specimen was memory T cells sorted from blood. This chain uses TRBV4-3 with TRBJ2-7, with TRBD2 as a possible D gene (5 bases). The clonotype originates from a man aged 45 to 65 in good health. The CDR3: CASSQGGQAGGEQYF. The CDR3 DNA reads as TGCGCCAGCAGCCAAGGAGGTCAGGCTGGAGGCGAGCAGTACTTC.